These T cell receptor beta chains were read from a single sample in a study of CD8+ T cells in alopecia areata. The table came from immunoSEQ multiplex PCR; TCRdb's copy has only in-frame clones and leaves some out. Here the sample spans more than 200,000 clones, under 80% being singletons. The input for sequencing was CD4+ T cells sorted from blood, taken at week 0. Every receptor here comes from a human donor with alopecia areata. Both conserved end residues are part of each CDR3. A D gene is named only where the DNA matches it firmly. Some rows mark clone size as missing; the rest say once, few, many or name a class of expanded clone.

- | TRBJ1-2 | TRBV5-1 | TRBD1 | TGCGCCAGCAGCGGCTCCGGGACAGGGGGCGCTGGCTACACCTTC | CASSGSGTGGAGYTF
- | TRBJ2-3 | TRBV9 | TRBD1 | TGTGCCAGCAAGGGGAGCAGGGGGCCGGCAGATACGCAGTATTTT | CASKGSRGPADTQYF
once | TRBJ2-4 | TRBV29-1 | TRBD1 | TGCAGCGTGGGTTGGGACAGGGGTAACATTCAGTACTTC | CSVGWDRGNIQYF
- | TRBJ2-1 | TRBV25-1 | - | TGTGCCAGCAGTGAATCAGGGTTCAATGAGCAGTTCTTC | CASSESGFNEQFF
few | TRBJ1-6 | TRBV2 | TRBD1 | TGTGCCAGCAGCTGGGACAGGGGGCAAAATTCACCCCTCCACTTT | CASSWDRGQNSPLHF
- | TRBJ2-6 | TRBV30 | - | TGTGCCTGGAGTGTAATCTTTAGCGCTGGGGCCAACGTCCTGACTTTC | CAWSVIFSAGANVLTF
- | TRBJ2-1 | TRBV29-1 | - | TGCAGCGTTGTTAGAGGGGGCAATGAGCAGTTCTTC | CSVVRGGNEQFF
- | TRBJ2-1 | TRBV30 | TRBD2 | TGTGCCTGGAGCGCTTGGACTAGCAATAGCGATGAGCAGTTCTTC | CAWSAWTSNSDEQFF
- | TRBJ1-2 | TRBV30 | TRBD1 | TGTGCCTGGAGTGTACGATCAGGGGGCACTTATGGCTACACCTTC | CAWSVRSGGTYGYTF
- | TRBJ2-1 | TRBV29-1 | - | TGCAGCGTTGACAGGGGGGGTGAGCAGTTCTTC | CSVDRGGEQFF
- | TRBJ2-7 | TRBV27 | - | TGTGCCAGCAGTTACCAGGGCCCCTACGAGCAGTACTTC | CASSYQGPYEQYF
- | TRBJ2-1 | TRBV5-1 | - | TGCGCCAGCAGCCCGGCTGGAGGGATTCATGAGCAGTTCTTC | CASSPAGGIHEQFF
- | TRBJ1-1 | TRBV29-1 | - | TGCAGCGTTTCGGGTGTCCGCACTGAAGCTTTCTTT | CSVSGVRTEAFF
once | TRBJ2-5 | TRBV30 | - | TGTGCCTGGAGTGTACTAAACCCCCAGGGAACCCAGTACTTC | CAWSVLNPQGTQYF
- | TRBJ1-5 | TRBV29-1 | TRBD1 | TGCAGCGTTGTTGACAGGGCAAATCAGCCCCAGCATTTT | CSVVDRANQPQHF
- | TRBJ1-1 | TRBV25-1 | - | TGTGCCAGCAGTGAATACGCGCGGACCACTGAAGCTTTCTTT | CASSEYARTTEAFF
- | TRBJ1-2 | TRBV29-1 | TRBD1 | TGCAGCGTTGCCATCGGGGCAGGGGGCGCAAACTATGGCTACACCTTC | CSVAIGAGGANYGYTF
- | TRBJ1-1 | TRBV29-1 | - | TGCAGCGTTGAGACAGGATTGAACACTGAAGCTTTCTTT | CSVETGLNTEAFF
- | TRBJ1-1 | TRBV19 | TRBD1 | TGTGCCAGTAGTATAATGGGGACAGGGAACACTGAAGCTTTCTTT | CASSIMGTGNTEAFF
- | TRBJ1-5 | TRBV2 | - | TGTGCCAGCAGTGAAACAACGAGCAATCAGCCCCAGCATTTT | CASSETTSNQPQHF
- | TRBJ1-2 | TRBV29-1 | - | TGCAGCGTTGATGTGGGGACTAACTATGGCTACACCTTC | CSVDVGTNYGYTF
- | TRBJ1-1 | TRBV29-1 | - | TGCAGCGCCCGGACGGAGTACACTGAAGCTTTCTTT | CSARTEYTEAFF
- | TRBJ2-7 | TRBV11-2 | - | TGTGCCAGCAGCTCTGGGTCCTACTACGAGCAGTACTTC | CASSSGSYYEQYF
- | TRBJ2-2 | TRBV5-1 | TRBD1 | TGCGCCAGCAGCCCCCCGACAGGGGGCGGCACCGGGGAGCTGTTTTTT | CASSPPTGGGTGELFF
- | TRBJ2-3 | TRBV5-1 | TRBD2 | TGCGCCAGCGGGAGCGGGGCACTCGATACAGATACGCAGTATTTT | CASGSGALDTDTQYF
- | TRBJ1-1 | TRBV29-1 | TRBD1 | TGCAGCGTTGAAAATCGACAGGGGATGAACACTGAAGCTTTCTTT | CSVENRQGMNTEAFF
once | TRBJ1-6 | TRBV5-4 | - | TGTGCCAGCAGCTTGGATGGGGTTGGGACCCTCCACTTT | CASSLDGVGTLHF
- | TRBJ2-7 | TRBV30 | - | TGTGCCTGGAGTAGTGGACAGCTCTACGAGCAGTACTTC | CAWSSGQLYEQYF
once | TRBJ1-2 | TRBV9 | - | TGTGCCAGCAGCCCAACGACGCGGGCCAACTATGGCTACACCTTC | CASSPTTRANYGYTF
- | TRBJ2-7 | TRBV2 | TRBD1 | TGTGCCAGCAGTACAGTAGTTACAGGGGTCTACGAGCAGTACTTC | CASSTVVTGVYEQYF
few | TRBJ2-5 | TRBV29-1 | - | TGCAGCGTTGGACAAACAGAGACCCAGTACTTC | CSVGQTETQYF
few | TRBJ2-2 | TRBV6-5 | TRBD2 | TGTGCCAGCGTGGGACTAAACACCGGGGAGCTGTTTTTT | CASVGLNTGELFF
- | TRBJ2-7 | TRBV7-9 | - | TGTGCCAGCAGCCCACTAACGGGGGGCGGCGAGCAGTACTTC | CASSPLTGGGEQYF
- | TRBJ1-1 | TRBV7-3 | - | TGTGCCAGCAGTACAGGGCGAGCCACTGAAGCTTTCTTT | CASSTGRATEAFF
- | TRBJ1-2 | TRBV25-1 | - | TGTGCCAGCAGTGAATGGGCCGGGGGCAGGGACTATGGCTACACCTTC | CASSEWAGGRDYGYTF
- | TRBJ1-6 | TRBV5-1 | - | TGCGCCAGCAGCTCGGGACGGTTTAATTCACCCCTCCACTTT | CASSSGRFNSPLHF
- | TRBJ1-5 | TRBV30 | - | TGTGCCTGGAGTGGGCAGGGCAATCAGCCCCAGCATTTT | CAWSGQGNQPQHF
- | TRBJ2-3 | TRBV29-1 | - | TGCAGCGTTGACGGAGGAACAGATACGCAGTATTTT | CSVDGGTDTQYF
- | TRBJ1-2 | TRBV30 | TRBD1 | TGTGCCTGGAGCCGGGACAGTGGCTACACCTTC | CAWSRDSGYTF
few | TRBJ1-6 | TRBV5-1 | - | TGCGCCAGCAGCTTGGGGGATTCACCCCTCCACTTT | CASSLGDSPLHF
- | TRBJ1-6 | TRBV29-1 | - | TGCAGCGTCCGGACAGCCGGGGGTTCACCCCTCCACTTT | CSVRTAGGSPLHF
- | TRBJ2-3 | TRBV5-4 | - | TGTGCCAGCAGCGCCGGGACATACCCGGATACGCAGTATTTT | CASSAGTYPDTQYF
once | TRBJ2-3 | TRBV29-1 | - | TGCAGCGTTGAAGATCGTGACAGGGATACGCAGTATTTT | CSVEDRDRDTQYF
once | TRBJ2-7 | TRBV29-1 | - | TGCAGCGTTCGGACCAGCCAGTCCTCCTACGAGCAGTACTTC | CSVRTSQSSYEQYF
- | TRBJ2-3 | TRBV15 | TRBD1 | TGTGCCGCCCGGGACAGGGGGACAGATACGCAGTATTTT | CAARDRGTDTQYF
- | TRBJ2-7 | TRBV4-1 | - | TGCGCCAGCAGCCAAGATCCAGGGGTCGAGCAGTACTTC | CASSQDPGVEQYF